This TCR beta chain was obtained from a study of blood T cells in healthy people across ages. The sample providers were healthy Caucasian people from Russia, aged about 6 to 90. The CDR3 sequence is 15 residues long. CDR1 and CDR2 from the germline V gene are SGHDT and YYEEEE. Together with a sample-barcoded 5' primer, a J-beta primer mix was included in a second PCR lasting roughly 6 to 12 cycles. Each TCR beta cDNA got a 12-nucleotide random molecular identifier. Samples each returned at least 3 million CDR3-containing paired-end reads. From the 5' RACE reads, TCRdb called clonotypes with MiXCR, one entry per CDR3 protein. The table records fewer than 2,000,000 distinct CDR3 sequences, about 39% of them present only once. Whole-study results and caveats: Diversity estimates drawn from one million T cells were deemed underestimates.

This clonotype was observed a handful of times. Its matching antigen is unknown. Sequence at one end of the junction differs from germline and may be a read error. The clonotype was recovered from a human donor in good health. Sequencing was done on a sample of blood. The chain has TRBV5-6 and TRBJ1-2; TRBD1 agrees at 8 bases. This chain's CDR3 is CTSSGSDRVEGGYTF. Here the CDR3 DNA reads TGTACCAGCAGCGGTTCGGACAGGGTTGAAGGAGGCTACACCTTC. The full variable domain, rest sourced from reference TRBV5-6 and TRBJ1-2, is DAGVTQSPTHLIKTRGQQVTLRCSPKSGHDTVSWYQQALGQGPQFIFQYYEEEERQRGNFPDRFSGHQFPNYSSELNVNALLLGDSALYLCTSSGSDRVEGGYTFGSGTRLTVV.